This entry lists 5 T cell receptor beta chains sequenced from one sample in a study of response to subunit inactivated influenza vaccine. From the RT-PCR reads, TCRdb called clonotypes with MiXCR, one entry per CDR3 protein. The sample comprises almost 250,000 distinct CDR3 sequences, less than 15% of which are singletons, and 7.8% rests with the top ten. The specimen was non-naive T cells sorted from PBMCs, collected approximately 15 days before vaccination. The receptors here all came from a man aged 50 to 59 who received an inactivated influenza vaccine.

V gene TRBV20-1 combines with J gene TRBJ2-1, with a possible D match to TRBD2 (6 bases). Looked up from germline, CDR1 is DFQATT and CDR2 is SNEGSKA (reference sequence). The V gene lost 6 bases and the J gene lost 6 bases, with 18 bases spanning the gap. The CDR3 extends over 14 amino acids. In DNA, the CDR3 is TGCAGTGCCCATCCAACCCTGGGAGGCAATGAGCAGTTCTTC. Protein product: CSAHPTLGGNEQFF.

The chain recombines TRBV28 with TRBJ2-7, with unresolved D. Looked up from germline, CDR1 is MDHEN and CDR2 is SYDVKM. This CDR3 has 15 residues. Trimming removed 2 bases at V and 1 base at J, with 12 bases between. The CDR3 coding sequence is TGTGCCAGCAGTTTAATGGTGACGCTGTCCTACGAGCAGTACTTC. It yields the protein CASSLMVTLSYEQYF.

This clonotype has just a few counts. This rearrangement joins TRBV4-2 to TRBJ2-7, with 10 positions matching TRBD1. V trimming: 0 bases; J trimming: 3 bases; junction bases outside the gene matches: 5. The germline V gene has CDR1 LGHNA and CDR2 YNFKEQ. The CDR3 length is 16 residues. CDR3 protein: CASSQDYRDRGYEQYF. CDR3 sequence (DNA): TGTGCCAGCAGCCAAGATTATCGGGACAGGGGCTACGAGCAGTACTTC.

This clonotype was observed a handful of times. The V gene is TRBV5-6, the J gene TRBJ2-1; D is unclear. This CDR3 is built from 14 residues. Germline assignment: CDR1 SGHDT and CDR2 YYEEEE. Deletions cut 0 bases from V and 2 bases from J, with 6 bases between. The CDR3 region is CASSLDIAYNEQFF. In DNA, the CDR3 is TGTGCCAGCAGCTTGGACATCGCCTACAATGAGCAGTTCTTC.

The chain links TRBV10-3 to TRBJ2-3; 9 nucleotides agree with TRBD2. Germline lookup yields CDR1 ENHRY and CDR2 SYGVKD. The V and J ends lost 5 bases and 6 bases, in that order; junction bases with no gene match: 6. The CDR3 spans 14 residues. CDR3 loop: CAISSSGGADTQYF. The CDR3 DNA is TGTGCCATCAGTAGTAGCGGGGGAGCGGATACGCAGTATTTT.